The 22 T cell receptor beta chains given below trace back to one sample, sequenced in a study of PD-1 blockade in classical Hodgkin lymphoma. Sequenced by immunoSEQ multiplex PCR; TCRdb stores in-frame clones only, minus some. The table shows some 58,000 clones, with more than 80% occurring only once. Regarding time point: cycle 4 day 1 (C4D1), after less than seven weeks of nivolumab. Exposure to brentuximab vedotin varied, and each patient had relapsed following autologous stem cell transplantation. The input for sequencing was peripheral blood mononuclear cells (PBMCs), taken before the fourth cycle of nivolumab. The receptors derive from a human donor with classical Hodgkin lymphoma.

The V gene is TRBV30, the J gene TRBJ1-5; perhaps TRBD1 as D (5 bases). The CDR3 is 13 residues long. Germline CDR1 is GTSNPN and CDR2 is SVGIG (reference sequence). Trimming took 2 bases from V and 4 from J, leaving 9 bases between them. The CDR3 protein is CAWSRGSNQPQHF. CDR3 in DNA: TGTGCCTGGAGTCGGGGCAGTAATCAGCCCCAGCATTTT.

The V gene is TRBV6-5, the J gene TRBJ2-1; 7 nucleotides match TRBD2. This CDR3 spans 15 amino acids. The V gene end was trimmed by 0 bases and the J gene end by 6 bases; junction bases not matched to a gene: 5. Germline V gene lookup returns CDR1 MNHEY and CDR2 SVGAGI. The DNA for the CDR3 is TGTGCCAGCAGTTACTCCGGACTAGTGGGCAATGAGCAGTTCTTC. Protein: CASSYSGLVGNEQFF.

The table lists this clone with a count of one. The genes are TRBV13 and TRBJ2-1; D is possibly TRBD1 (5 bases). Germline assignment: CDR1 PRHDT and CDR2 FYEKMQ (reference sequence). Trimming stripped 4 bases from V and 7 bases from J, with 11 bases between. The CDR3 is 13 amino acids. Here the CDR3 DNA reads TGTGCCAGCAGCTCAACACAGGTAAATGAGCAGTTCTTC. It encodes CASSSTQVNEQFF.

Worth noting for this clone: No DNA is shown, since the ends of the CDR3 on it are uncertain; the CDR3 is the one TCRdb lists. V and J are TRBV19 and TRBJ2-1. In germline, CDR1 is LNHDA, CDR2 SQIVND (reference sequence). Including both end residues, the CDR3 is 12 amino acids long. This CDR3 reads CASTSVGRPQFF.

V is TRBV7-9 and J is TRBJ2-7, with a weak D call TRBD1 (5 bases). Germline-derived CDR1 and CDR2 are SEHNR and FQNEAQ (reference sequence). The CDR3 has 18 amino acids. V gave up 1 base and J gave up 0 bases, with 19 bases separating them. The CDR3 sequence is CASSLVSPLRTISYEQYF. Here the CDR3 DNA reads TGTGCCAGCAGCTTAGTGTCCCCCTTGAGGACAATCTCCTACGAGCAGTACTTC.

The gene calls are TRBV19 and TRBJ1-1; D call uncertain. Trimming removed 6 bases at V and 0 bases at J, with 11 bases between. CDR1 and CDR2 from the germline V gene are LNHDA and SQIVND (reference sequence). The CDR3 totals 14 residues. This chain's CDR3 is CASRRAGLNTEAFF. DNA for the CDR3: TGTGCCAGTAGGAGGGCGGGTCTGAACACTGAAGCTTTCTTT. The variable domain in full, completed from reference TRBV19 and TRBJ1-1, reads DGGITQSPKYLFRKEGQNVTLSCEQNLNHDAMYWYRQDPGQGLRLIYYSQIVNDFQKGDIAEGYSVSREKKESFPLTVTSAQKNPTAFYLCASRRAGLNTEAFFGQGTRLTVV.

This rearrangement joins TRBV12-5 to TRBJ1-1, with 7 nucleotides matching TRBD1. From germline, CDR1 is LGHNT and CDR2 FRNRAP. V dropped 6 bases and J dropped 4; count of bases not matched to a gene: 5. The CDR3 has 13 residues. CDR3 sequence: CASGEQGGTEAFF. The CDR3, as DNA: TGTGCTAGTGGGGAGCAGGGGGGCACTGAAGCTTTCTTT.

The chain carries TRBV28 and TRBJ1-1; D possibly corresponds to TRBD1 (5 bases). CDR1 and CDR2 from the germline V gene are MDHEN and SYDVKM. CDR3 length equals 16 residues. V dropped 6 bases and J dropped 1 base, with 18 bases sitting between them. The CDR3 coding sequence is TGTGCCAGCAGCCGTCCGCCCGGGACCGAGAACACTGAAGCTTTCTTT. As protein: CASSRPPGTENTEAFF.

The rearrangement uses TRBV4-1 and TRBJ2-2; D possibly matches TRBD1 or TRBD2 (5 bases each). CDR3 length: 15 amino acids. Trimming pared 3 bases from V and 4 bases from J, leaving 12 bases between. The germline CDR1 and CDR2 sequences are MGHRA and YSYEKL. In nucleotides, the CDR3 is TGCGCCAGCAGCCAGGGACCCTGGGGCACCGGGGAGCTGTTTTTT. It yields the protein CASSQGPWGTGELFF.

V usage is TRBV7-6 and J usage is TRBJ1-1, with D perhaps matching TRBD1 (5 bases). The CDR3 spans 14 residues. Trimming stripped 8 bases from V and 5 bases from J, with 18 bases between. Germline CDR1 reads SGHVS; CDR2 reads FNYEAQ. This CDR3 is CASSPSGGFTEAFF. The CDR3 DNA follows: TGTGCCAGCTCCCCCAGCGGGGGGTTTACTGAAGCTTTCTTT.

The chain carries TRBV6-6 and TRBJ2-7; 7 bases fit TRBD1. The CDR3 runs to 15 residues. The V gene's germline CDR1 is MNHNY and CDR2 SVGAGI (reference sequence). Trimming at V came to 5 bases and at J to 7 bases, leaving 14 bases not matched to a gene. The CDR3 sequence is CASSPPRDSRQEQYF. The CDR3 coding sequence is TGTGCCAGCAGTCCCCCGAGGGACAGCCGCCAGGAGCAGTACTTC.

The CDR3 DNA sequence: TGTGCCAGCAGCTTAACTTTGGGACTACCGACAGATACGCAGTATTTT. It encodes CASSLTLGLPTDTQYF. This chain links TRBV7-3 with TRBJ2-3; 7 positions match TRBD2. The length of the CDR3 is 16 residues. V was clipped by 0 bases and J by 3 bases; unmatched bases: 6. CDR1 is SGHTA and CDR2 is FQGTGA in the germline V gene.

The chain couples TRBV11-3 to TRBJ2-1; D unresolved. This CDR3 is 13 amino acids long. The V gene lost 5 bases and the J gene lost 4 bases, with 9 bases spanning the gap. Germline loops: CDR1 SGHNT, CDR2 YENEEA. CDR3 DNA sequence: TGTGCCAGCAGCCCCAGACGATACAATGAGCAGTTCTTC. The encoded protein is CASSPRRYNEQFF. Combining the CDR3 with reference TRBV11-3 and TRBJ2-1 gives the whole variable domain EAGVVQSPRYKIIEKKQPVAFWCNPISGHNTLYWYLQNLGQGPELLIRYENEEAVDDSQLPKDRFSAERLKGVDSTLKIQPAELGDSAVYLCASSPRRYNEQFFGPGTRLTVL.

The V and J genes are TRBV10-2 and TRBJ1-2, with no clear D. In germline, CDR1 is WSHSY, CDR2 SAAADI. The CDR3 has 13 residues. Trimming shortened V by 2 bases and J by 4 bases, and 8 bases separated the two germline ends. The CDR3 is CASSEIGVYGYTF. The DNA of the CDR3 is TGCGCCAGCAGTGAGATCGGAGTCTATGGCTACACCTTC.

This clone was picked up one time. The rearrangement uses TRBV6-1 and TRBJ1-5; 7 bases fit TRBD1. Per the germline V gene, CDR1 is MNHNS and CDR2 is SASEGT. The CDR3 loop spans 13 amino acids. With V trimmed by 7 bases and J by 8 bases, 8 bases remained unmatched. The CDR3 loop is CASKEGAKKPQHF. The DNA of the CDR3 is TGTGCCAGCAAGGAGGGGGCAAAAAAGCCCCAGCATTTT.

The chain links TRBV2 to TRBJ2-7; possible D gene TRBD2, 7 bases. The CDR3 contains 13 residues. With 6 bases removed from V and 3 bases from J, the gap between germline ends came to 12 bases. Germline CDR1 SNHLY, CDR2 FYNNEI. The CDR3 DNA sequence: TGTGCCAGCAGCTTGAGGGGGGGCTACGAGCAGTACTTC. The encoded protein is CASSLRGGYEQYF.

The V and J genes are TRBV30 and TRBJ1-2; D call uncertain. The CDR3 spans 13 residues. Trimming took 0 bases from V and 3 from J, leaving 8 bases between them. The germline CDR1 and CDR2 sequences are GTSNPN and SVGIG (reference sequence). CDR3 nucleotides: TGTGCCTGGAGTGTAAACAGAGACTATGGCTACACCTTC. Amino acid sequence: CAWSVNRDYGYTF.

The rearrangement links TRBV7-9 to TRBJ2-7, with TRBD1 matching over 9 bases. This CDR3 is built from 14 residues. Losses at the gene ends were 5 bases for V and 7 bases for J; bases not matched to a gene: 9. Germline CDR1 and CDR2: SEHNR and FQNEAQ (reference sequence). Here the CDR3 DNA reads TGTGCCAGCAGCCAATGGGACAGGGTGAGTGAGCAGTACTTC. This sequence encodes CASSQWDRVSEQYF.

V usage is TRBV14 and J usage is TRBJ1-2; D is ambiguous. Germline CDR1 and CDR2: SGHDN and FVKESK. Trimming removed 4 bases at V and 8 bases at J, with 11 bases between. The CDR3 sequence is 12 residues long. For the CDR3, the DNA is TGTGCCAGCAGCCTCATTGGAGACGGCTACACCTTC. Its translation: CASSLIGDGYTF.

The chain has TRBV9 and TRBJ2-2; no clear D. CDR1 SGDLS and CDR2 YYNGEE come from the germline V gene. The CDR3 is 15 amino acids. V was clipped by 2 bases and J by 1 base, with 9 bases between them. The CDR3 here is CASSVLSENTGELFF. CDR3 nucleotide sequence: TGTGCCAGCAGCGTTCTGTCAGAGAACACCGGGGAGCTGTTTTTT.

The genes are TRBV29-1 and TRBJ2-7; D might be TRBD2 (5 bases). Trimming shortened V by 5 bases and J by 2 bases, and 16 bases separated the two germline ends. CDR3 length: 14 residues. Germline loops: CDR1 SQVTM, CDR2 ANQGSEA. CDR3 protein: CSVYAPDSAYEQYF. The CDR3 DNA follows: TGCAGCGTTTATGCCCCGGACTCAGCCTACGAGCAGTACTTC.

The chain recombines TRBV7-3 with TRBJ1-1; D is ambiguous. The CDR3 has 13 amino acids. In germline, CDR1 is SGHTA, CDR2 FQGTGA. With 0 bases removed from V and 5 bases from J, the gap between germline ends came to 7 bases. CDR3 region: CASSLTGWTEAFF. The CDR3 nucleotides are TGTGCCAGCAGCTTAACGGGATGGACTGAAGCTTTCTTT.